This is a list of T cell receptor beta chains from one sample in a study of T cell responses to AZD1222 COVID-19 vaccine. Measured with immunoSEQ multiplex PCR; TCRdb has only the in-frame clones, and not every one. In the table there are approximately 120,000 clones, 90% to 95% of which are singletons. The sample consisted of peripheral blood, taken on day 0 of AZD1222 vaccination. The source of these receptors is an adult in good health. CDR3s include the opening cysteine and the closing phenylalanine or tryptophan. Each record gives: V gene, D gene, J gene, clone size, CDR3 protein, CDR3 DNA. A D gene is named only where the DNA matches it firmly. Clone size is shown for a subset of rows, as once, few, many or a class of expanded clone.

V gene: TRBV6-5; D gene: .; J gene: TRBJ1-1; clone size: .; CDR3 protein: CASSSGGATEAFF; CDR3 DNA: TGTGCCAGCAGTTCCGGGGGCGCTACTGAAGCTTTCTTT
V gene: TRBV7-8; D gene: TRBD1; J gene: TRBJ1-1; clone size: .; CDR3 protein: CASSSASQGTEAFF; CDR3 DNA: TGTGCCAGCAGCTCAGCATCACAGGGGACTGAAGCTTTCTTT
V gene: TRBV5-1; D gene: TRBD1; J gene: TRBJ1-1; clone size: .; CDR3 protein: CASSLVGQGGIEAFF; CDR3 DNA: TGCGCCAGCAGCTTGGTCGGACAGGGTGGTATTGAAGCTTTCTTT
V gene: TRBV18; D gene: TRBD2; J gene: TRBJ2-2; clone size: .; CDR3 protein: CASSPLLAGRNTGELFF; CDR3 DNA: TGTGCCAGCTCACCCCTACTAGCGGGAAGAAACACCGGGGAGCTGTTTTTT
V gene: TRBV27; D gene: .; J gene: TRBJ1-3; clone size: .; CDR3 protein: CASSRETGNTIYF; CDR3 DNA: TGTGCCAGCAGCAGGGAAACTGGAAACACCATATATTTT
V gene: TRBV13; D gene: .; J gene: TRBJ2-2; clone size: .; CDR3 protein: CASSPPRSGGGPTGELFF; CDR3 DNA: TGTGCCAGCAGCCCGCCCCGATCAGGTGGGGGCCCCACCGGGGAGCTGTTTTTT
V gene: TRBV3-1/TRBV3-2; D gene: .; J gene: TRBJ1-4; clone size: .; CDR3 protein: CASSPSATNEKLFF; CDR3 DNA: TGTGCCAGCAGCCCGTCGGCAACTAATGAAAAACTGTTTTTT
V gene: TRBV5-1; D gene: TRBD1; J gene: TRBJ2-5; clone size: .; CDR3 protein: CASSLVRDSLAETQYF; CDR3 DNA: TGCGCCAGCAGCTTAGTTAGGGACAGTCTCGCGGAGACCCAGTACTTC
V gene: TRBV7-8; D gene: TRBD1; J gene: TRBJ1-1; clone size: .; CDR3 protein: CASSLALIPGGYSNTEAFF; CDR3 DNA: TGTGCCAGCAGCTTAGCGCTCATCCCAGGGGGTTACTCCAACACTGAAGCTTTCTTT
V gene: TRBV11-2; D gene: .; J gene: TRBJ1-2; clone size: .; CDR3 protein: CASSAGEGYGYTF; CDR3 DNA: TGTGCCAGCAGCGCAGGGGAGGGCTATGGCTACACCTTC
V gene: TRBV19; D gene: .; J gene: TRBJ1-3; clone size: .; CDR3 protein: CASSIRQGPNSGNTIYF; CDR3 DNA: TGTGCCAGTAGTATCCGTCAAGGACCCAACTCTGGAAACACCATATATTTT
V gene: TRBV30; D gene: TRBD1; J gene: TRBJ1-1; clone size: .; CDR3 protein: CAWTRQGNTEAFF; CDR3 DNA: TGTGCCTGGACCAGACAGGGTAACACTGAAGCTTTCTTT
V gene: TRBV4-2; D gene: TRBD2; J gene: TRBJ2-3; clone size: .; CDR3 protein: CASSPPGLARTDTQYF; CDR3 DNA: TGTGCCAGCAGCCCGCCGGGACTAGCGAGGACAGATACGCAGTATTTT
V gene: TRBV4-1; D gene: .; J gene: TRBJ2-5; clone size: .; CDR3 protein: CASSLLALGDQETQYF; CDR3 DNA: TGCGCCAGCAGCCTATTGGCTTTGGGGGACCAAGAGACCCAGTACTTC
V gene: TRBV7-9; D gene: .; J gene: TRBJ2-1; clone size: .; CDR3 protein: CASSLAYGQAQFF; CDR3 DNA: TGTGCCAGCAGCTTAGCGTACGGGCAGGCGCAGTTCTTC
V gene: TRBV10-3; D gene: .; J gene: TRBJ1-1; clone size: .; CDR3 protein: CAISESRGPNTEAFF; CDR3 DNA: TGTGCCATCAGTGAGTCCAGGGGCCCGAACACTGAAGCTTTCTTT
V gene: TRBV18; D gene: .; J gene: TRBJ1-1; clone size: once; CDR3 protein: CASSPNGGRLNTEAFF; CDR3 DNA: TGTGCCAGCTCACCTAACGGGGGACGGTTGAACACTGAAGCTTTCTTT
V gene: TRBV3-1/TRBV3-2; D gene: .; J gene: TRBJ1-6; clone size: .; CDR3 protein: CASSQGTGSDSPLHF; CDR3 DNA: TGTGCCAGCAGCCAGGGGACCGGTTCTGATTCACCCCTCCACTTT
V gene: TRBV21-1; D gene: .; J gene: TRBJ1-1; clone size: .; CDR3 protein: CASTDKQGARRDTEAFF; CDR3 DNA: TGTGCCAGCACCGATAAACAGGGGGCGCGTCGGGACACTGAAGCTTTCTTT
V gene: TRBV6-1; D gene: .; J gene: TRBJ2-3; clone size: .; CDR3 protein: CASSEQGADTQYF; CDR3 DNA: TGTGCCAGCAGTGAACAGGGCGCAGATACGCAGTATTTT
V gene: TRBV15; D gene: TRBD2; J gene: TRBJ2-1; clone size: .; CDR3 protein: CATASGSYNEQFF; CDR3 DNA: TGTGCCACCGCTAGCGGGTCCTACAATGAGCAGTTCTTC
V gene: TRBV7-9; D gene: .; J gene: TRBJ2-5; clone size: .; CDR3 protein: CASSFNTEGTQYF; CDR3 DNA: TGTGCCAGCAGCTTTAATACCGAAGGGACCCAGTACTTC
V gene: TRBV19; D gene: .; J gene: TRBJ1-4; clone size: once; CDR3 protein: CAATGSTNEKLFF; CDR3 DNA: TGTGCCGCCACAGGGTCCACTAATGAAAAACTGTTTTTT
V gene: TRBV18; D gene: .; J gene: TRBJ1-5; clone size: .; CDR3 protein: CASSPGQANSNQPQHF; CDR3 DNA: TGTGCCAGCTCACCGGGGCAGGCGAATAGCAATCAGCCCCAGCATTTT
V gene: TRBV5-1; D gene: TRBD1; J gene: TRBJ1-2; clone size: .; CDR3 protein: CASSLGQGADGYTF; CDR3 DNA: TGCGCCAGCAGCCTCGGACAGGGGGCGGATGGCTACACCTTC
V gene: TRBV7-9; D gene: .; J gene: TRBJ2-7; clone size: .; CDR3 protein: CASSTDTGTAYEQYF; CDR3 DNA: TGTGCCAGCAGCACTGATACAGGGACCGCCTACGAGCAGTACTTC
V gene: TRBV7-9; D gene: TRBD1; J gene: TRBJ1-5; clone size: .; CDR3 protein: CASSLSDRENQPQHF; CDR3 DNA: TGTGCCAGCAGCCTCTCTGACAGGGAAAATCAGCCCCAGCATTTT
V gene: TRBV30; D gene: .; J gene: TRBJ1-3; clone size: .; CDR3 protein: CAWRGKVASGNTIYF; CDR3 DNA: TGTGCCTGGAGAGGGAAAGTGGCCTCTGGAAACACCATATATTTT
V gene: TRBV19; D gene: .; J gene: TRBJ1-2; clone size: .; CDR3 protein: CASIPTPRGPNYGYTF; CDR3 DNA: TGTGCCAGTATCCCCACTCCAAGGGGCCCTAACTATGGCTACACCTTC
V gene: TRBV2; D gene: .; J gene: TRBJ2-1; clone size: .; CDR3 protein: CASSEDRPSYNEQFF; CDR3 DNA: TGTGCCAGCAGTGAAGACCGGCCATCCTACAATGAGCAGTTCTTC
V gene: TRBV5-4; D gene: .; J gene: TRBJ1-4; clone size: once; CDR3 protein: CASSSRTGEKLFF; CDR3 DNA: TGTGCCAGCAGCTCTAGGACGGGTGAAAAACTGTTTTTT
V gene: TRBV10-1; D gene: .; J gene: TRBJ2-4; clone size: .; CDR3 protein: CASSEGSAAKNIQYF; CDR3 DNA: TGCGCCAGCAGTGAGGGTAGCGCCGCCAAAAACATTCAGTACTTC
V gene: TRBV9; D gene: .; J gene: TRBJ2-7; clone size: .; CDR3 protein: CASSVAPEVYEQYF; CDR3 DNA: TGTGCCAGCAGCGTAGCTCCAGAAGTCTACGAGCAGTACTTC
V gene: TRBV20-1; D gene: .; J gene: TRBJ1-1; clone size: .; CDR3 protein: CSAPGAFF; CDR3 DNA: TGCAGTGCCCCCGGAGCTTTCTTT
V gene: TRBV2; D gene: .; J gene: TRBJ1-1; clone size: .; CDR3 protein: CASRVGPETEAFF; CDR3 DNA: TGTGCCAGCAGGGTTGGACCTGAAACTGAAGCTTTCTTT
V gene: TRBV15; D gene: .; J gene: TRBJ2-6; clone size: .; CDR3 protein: CATLGSSANVLTF; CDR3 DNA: TGTGCCACCTTAGGATCGTCGGCCAACGTCCTGACTTTC
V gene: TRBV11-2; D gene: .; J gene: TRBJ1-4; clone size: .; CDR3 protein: CASSLNSATNEKLFF; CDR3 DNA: TGTGCCAGCAGCTTAAACAGTGCAACTAATGAAAAACTGTTTTTT
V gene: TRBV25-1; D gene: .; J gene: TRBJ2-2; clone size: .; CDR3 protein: CASSELGVNTGELFF; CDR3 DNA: TGTGCCAGCAGTGAACTAGGGGTGAACACCGGGGAGCTGTTTTTT
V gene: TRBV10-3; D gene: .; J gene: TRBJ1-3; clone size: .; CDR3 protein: CAIKTRDGNTIYF; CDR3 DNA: TGTGCCATCAAAACCAGGGATGGAAACACCATATATTTT
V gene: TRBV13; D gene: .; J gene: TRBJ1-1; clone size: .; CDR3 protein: CASGPSSLFRDTEAFF; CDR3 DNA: TGTGCCTCCGGTCCCAGCAGCTTATTTAGGGACACTGAAGCTTTCTTT
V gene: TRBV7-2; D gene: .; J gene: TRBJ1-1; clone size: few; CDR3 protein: CASSILDYREVRTEAFF; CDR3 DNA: TGTGCCAGCAGCATATTGGACTACCGGGAAGTGAGGACTGAAGCTTTCTTT
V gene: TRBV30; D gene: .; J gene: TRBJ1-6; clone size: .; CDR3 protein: CAWSVRTDGNSPLHF; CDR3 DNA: TGTGCCTGGAGTGTACGGACAGATGGAAATTCACCCCTCCACTTT
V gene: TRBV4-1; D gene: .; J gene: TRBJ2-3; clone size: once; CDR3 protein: CASSQDGLIGDTQYF; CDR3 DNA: TGCGCCAGCAGCCAAGATGGACTTATCGGGGATACGCAGTATTTT
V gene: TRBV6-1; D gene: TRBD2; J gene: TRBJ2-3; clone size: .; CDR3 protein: CASSAGTSGRAFGTDTQYF; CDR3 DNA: TGTGCCAGCAGTGCCGGGACTAGCGGGAGGGCCTTTGGCACAGATACGCAGTATTTT
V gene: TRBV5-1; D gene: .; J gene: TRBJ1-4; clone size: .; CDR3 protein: CASSAGDRTAEELFF; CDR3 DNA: TGCGCCAGCAGCGCGGGGGACCGCACCGCCGAGGAACTGTTTTTT
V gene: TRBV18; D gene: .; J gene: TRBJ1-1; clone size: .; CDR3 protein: CASSPISDTEAFF; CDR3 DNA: TGTGCCAGCTCACCCATCTCGGACACTGAAGCTTTCTTT
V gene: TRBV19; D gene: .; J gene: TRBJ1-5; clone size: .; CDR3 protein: CASSISRDNQPQHF; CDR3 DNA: TGTGCCAGTAGTATAAGCAGGGACAATCAGCCCCAGCATTTT
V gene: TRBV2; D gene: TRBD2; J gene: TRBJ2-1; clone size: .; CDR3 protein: CASSQTTSATYNEQFF; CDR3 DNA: TGTGCCAGCAGCCAAACTACTAGCGCCACCTACAATGAGCAGTTCTTC
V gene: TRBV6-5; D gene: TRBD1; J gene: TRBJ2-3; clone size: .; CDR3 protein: CASRTRTGAQYF; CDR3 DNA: TGTGCCAGCAGAACCCGCACAGGGGCGCAGTATTTT
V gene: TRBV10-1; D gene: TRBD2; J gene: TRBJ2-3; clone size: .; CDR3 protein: CASSEGLAGRADTQYF; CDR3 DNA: TGCGCCAGCAGTGAGGGGCTAGCGGGGAGGGCAGATACGCAGTATTTT
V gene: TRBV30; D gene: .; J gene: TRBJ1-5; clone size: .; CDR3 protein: CAWSKGGGQPQHF; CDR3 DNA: TGTGCCTGGAGTAAGGGAGGGGGACAGCCCCAGCATTTT
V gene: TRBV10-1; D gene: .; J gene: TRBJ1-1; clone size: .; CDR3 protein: CASSESGITFF; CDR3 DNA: TGCGCCAGCAGTGAGTCTGGGATAACTTTCTTT
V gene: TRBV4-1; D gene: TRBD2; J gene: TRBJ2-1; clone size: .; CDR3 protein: CASSLLGLDYNEQFF; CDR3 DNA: TGCGCCAGCAGCCTTTTAGGACTAGACTACAATGAGCAGTTCTTC
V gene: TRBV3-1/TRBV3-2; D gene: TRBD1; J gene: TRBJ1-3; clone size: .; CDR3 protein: CASSLLDRGGNTIYF; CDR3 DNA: TGTGCCAGCAGCCTCCTGGACAGGGGAGGAAACACCATATATTTT
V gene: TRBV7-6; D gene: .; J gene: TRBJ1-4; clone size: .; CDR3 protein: CASSSLGRSEEKLFF; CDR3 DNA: TGTGCCAGCAGCTCGCTGGGAAGGTCGGAAGAAAAACTGTTTTTT
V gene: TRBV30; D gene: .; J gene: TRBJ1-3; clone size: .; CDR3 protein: CAWSVQGNTIYF; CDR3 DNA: TGTGCCTGGAGTGTACAGGGAAACACCATATATTTT
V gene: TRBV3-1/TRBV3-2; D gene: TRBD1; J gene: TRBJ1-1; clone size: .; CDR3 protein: CASSQEGGQGSVPFF; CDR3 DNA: TGTGCCAGCAGCCAAGAGGGAGGACAGGGGTCCGTACCTTTCTTT
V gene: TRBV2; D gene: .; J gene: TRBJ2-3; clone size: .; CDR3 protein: CASSEPQVSTDTQYF; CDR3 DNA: TGTGCCAGCAGTGAACCCCAGGTTAGCACAGATACGCAGTATTTT
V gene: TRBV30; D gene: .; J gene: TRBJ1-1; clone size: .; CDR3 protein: CAWTEPFFETEAFF; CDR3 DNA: TGTGCCTGGACTGAACCTTTTTTCGAAACTGAAGCTTTCTTT